The 26 T cell receptor beta chains given below trace back to one sample, sequenced in a study of cytomegalovirus exposure and HLA in healthy donors. In the PCR, 60 Vbeta and 13 Jbeta primers were used. The method was immunoSEQ multiplex PCR; TCRdb's version includes in-frame clones alone and lacks a portion of them. The sample has about 180,000 clones, roughly 77% seen once. The sample taken for sequencing was PBMCs. The receptors were sampled from a woman in her 30s in good health and CMV-seronegative.

This clone showed up just once. The CDR3 region has the DNA TGTGCCAGCAGTTTAGGAGGGAACGAGCAGTACTTC. Its translation: CASSLGGNEQYF. The chain is built from TRBV28 and TRBJ2-7, with D perhaps TRBD2 (6 bases). The CDR3 runs to 12 residues. V shed 2 bases and J shed 5 bases, with 7 bases lying between them. CDR1 is MDHEN and CDR2 is SYDVKM in the germline V gene.

This sequence joins TRBV6-6 and TRBJ1-2; 9 nucleotides match TRBD1. Looked up from germline, CDR1 is MNHNY and CDR2 is SVGAGI (reference sequence). The CDR3 runs to 13 residues. V lost 2 bases and J lost 6; bases outside the gene matches: 1. CDR3 sequence: CASSYGTGNGYTF. In DNA form, the CDR3 reads TGTGCCAGCAGTTACGGGACAGGGAATGGCTACACCTTC.

This clone was seen a handful of times. The V and J genes are TRBV19 and TRBJ2-1; 15 bases agree with TRBD2. This CDR3 spans 13 amino acids. Germline V gene data show CDR1 as LNHDA and CDR2 as SQIVND (reference sequence). V lost 8 bases and J lost 9; bases outside the gene matches: 2. CDR3 residues: CASRTSGRVEQFF. Here the CDR3 DNA reads TGTGCCAGTCGGACTAGCGGGAGGGTTGAGCAGTTCTTC.

The chain links TRBV15 to TRBJ1-4; 10 bases fit TRBD1. This CDR3 comprises 15 residues. From germline, CDR1 is LNHNV and CDR2 YYDKDF (reference sequence). V lost 6 bases and J lost 6; bases outside the gene matches: 7. The CDR3 protein is CATRNHGTGDEKLFF. CDR3 DNA: TGTGCCACCAGAAACCACGGGACAGGGGATGAAAAACTGTTTTTT.

The chain uses TRBV11-2 and TRBJ1-3; TRBD1 matches at 7 bases. The trim removed 8 bases at V and 2 bases at J, leaving 6 bases unmatched. The CDR3 loop spans 14 amino acids. CDR1 is SGHAT and CDR2 is FQNNGV in the germline V gene. The CDR3 DNA reads as TGTGCCAGCGCCTTCGGACAGGCTGGAAACACCATATATTTT. It is translated as CASAFGQAGNTIYF.

The V call is TRBV5-1, the J call TRBJ1-1, with 9 bases aligning to TRBD1. CDR1 and CDR2 from the germline V gene are SGHRS and YFSETQ. This CDR3 is 14 amino acids long. V lost 2 bases, J lost 7 bases, and 6 bases stayed unmatched. The CDR3: CASSLQGAGDEAFF. CDR3 bases: TGCGCCAGCAGCTTACAGGGGGCTGGGGATGAAGCTTTCTTT. The full variable domain, rest sourced from reference TRBV5-1 and TRBJ1-1, is KAGVTQTPRYLIKTRGQQVTLSCSPISGHRSVSWYQQTPGQGLQFLFEYFSETQRNKGNFPGRFSGRQFSNSRSEMNVSTLELGDSALYLCASSLQGAGDEAFFGQGTRLTVV.

The chain is built from TRBV5-6 and TRBJ2-5; D is possibly TRBD2 (6 bases). The V gene's germline CDR1 is SGHDT and CDR2 YYEEEE. The CDR3 consists of 14 residues. V was shortened by 2 bases and J by 5 bases, with 13 bases between the two germline ends. In DNA form, the CDR3 reads TGTGCCAGCAGCTTAGCGACTAGTTCGGAGACCCAGTACTTC. Residues: CASSLATSSETQYF.

J is TRBJ1-1 and V is TRBV5-6; no clear D. CDR3 length: 12 residues. In germline, CDR1 is SGHDT, CDR2 YYEEEE. V was trimmed by 0 bases and J by 10 bases, leaving 10 bases between them. DNA of the CDR3: TGTGCCAGCAGCTTGGGGCGCCAGCGAGCTTTCTTT. This gives the protein CASSLGRQRAFF.

The rearrangement joins TRBV29-1 to TRBJ2-3, with TRBD2 matching 9 bases. The CDR3 sequence is 15 residues long. Germline values: CDR1 SQVTM, CDR2 ANQGSEA. V gave up 3 bases and J gave up 4 bases; unmatched junction bases: 8. CDR3 sequence (DNA): TGCAGCGTTGATGGGGTAGCGGGGGTACCAGATACGCAGTATTTT. This gives the protein CSVDGVAGVPDTQYF.

V and J are TRBV6-1 and TRBJ1-2; no clear D gene. Germline lookup yields CDR1 MNHNS and CDR2 SASEGT. This CDR3 region has 15 residues. V gave up 2 bases and J gave up 4 bases, with 14 bases separating them. CDR3 coding DNA: TGTGCCAGCAGTGAATACGGCAGGCAACTCTATGGCTACACCTTC. As protein: CASSEYGRQLYGYTF.

The chain recombines TRBV6-6 with TRBJ1-2; possible D gene TRBD1, 6 bases. The CDR3 has 13 amino acids. The V end lost 2 bases, the J end lost 8 bases, and 12 bases lay between the germline ends. The V gene's germline CDR1 is MNHNY and CDR2 SVGAGI (reference sequence). The CDR3 loop reads CASSYGGAWGYTF. Here the CDR3 DNA reads TGTGCCAGCAGTTACGGGGGCGCATGGGGCTACACCTTC.

The V and J genes are TRBV9 and TRBJ2-5; TRBD2 matches 10 bases. The CDR3 consists of 15 residues. Trimming took 0 bases from V and 9 from J; bases not matched to a gene: 8. Looked up from germline, CDR1 is SGDLS and CDR2 is YYNGEE. The CDR3 DNA reads TGTGCCAGCAGCGTAGACCCTAGCGGGGGATTAGCCCAGTACTTC. Encoded protein: CASSVDPSGGLAQYF.

The chain joins TRBV2 to TRBJ1-6, with 8 bases fitting TRBD1. The CDR3 contains 14 residues. Germline CDR1 SNHLY, CDR2 FYNNEI. With V trimmed by 6 bases and J by 6 bases, 4 bases remained unmatched. As DNA, the CDR3 is TGTGCCAGCAGCAGACAGGGGAGTAATTCACCCCTCCACTTT. Its translation: CASSRQGSNSPLHF. The whole variable domain, remainder taken from reference TRBV2 and TRBJ1-6, is EPEVTQTPSHQVTQMGQEVILRCVPISNHLYFYWYRQILGQKVEFLVSFYNNEISEKSEIFDDQFSVERPDGSNFTLKIRSTKLEDSAMYFCASSRQGSNSPLHFGNGTRLTVT.

This clone was counted a few times. The rearrangement joins TRBV19 to TRBJ1-4; TRBD1 aligns across 7 bases. Germline V gene lookup returns CDR1 LNHDA and CDR2 SQIVND (reference sequence). This CDR3 contains 15 residues. V was pared by 7 bases and J by 5 bases, with 10 bases of the junction left unmatched. In nucleotides, the CDR3 is TGTGCCAGTACCCGCGACAGGGTCCCAAATGAAAAACTGTTTTTT. It translates to CASTRDRVPNEKLFF.

The CDR3 bases are TGTGCCAGCAGTGAATACAGGATGAACACTGAAGCTTTCTTT. The encoded protein is CASSEYRMNTEAFF. V gene TRBV2 combines with J gene TRBJ1-1; a weak D match, TRBD1 (5 bases). The CDR3 covers 14 residues. Germline CDR1 SNHLY, CDR2 FYNNEI. V shed 2 bases and J shed 0 bases, with 7 bases lying between them.

V usage is TRBV7-9 and J usage is TRBJ1-5; no firm D call. The CDR3 sequence is 16 residues long. V was shortened by 1 base and J by 0 bases, with 10 bases between the two germline ends. Germline V gene sequence: CDR1 SEHNR, CDR2 FQNEAQ (reference sequence). The CDR3 DNA is TGTGCCAGCAGCTTAGGACAACAGTATAGCAATCAGCCCCAGCATTTT. It encodes CASSLGQQYSNQPQHF. Drawing the rest from reference TRBV7-9 and TRBJ1-5, the complete variable domain is DTGVSQNPRHKITKRGQNVTFRCDPISEHNRLYWYRQTLGQGPEFLTYFQNEAQLEKSRLLSDRFSAERPKGSFSTLEIQRTEQGDSAMYLCASSLGQQYSNQPQHFGDGTRLSIL.

With respect to this clone: Other DNA sequences in this specimen translate into the identical CDR3. The chain joins TRBV20-1 to TRBJ1-2; D might be TRBD1 (5 bases). The germline V and J ends were trimmed by 6 bases and 6 bases, with 11 bases remaining between them. Per the germline V gene, CDR1 is DFQATT and CDR2 is SNEGSKA (reference sequence). The CDR3 loop spans 11 amino acids. CDR3 amino acids: CSAGRGDGYTF. The CDR3 bases are TGCAGTGCGGGGCGGGGTGATGGCTACACCTTC.

This clone was found once. J is TRBJ1-1 and V is TRBV6-5; 7 bases align to TRBD1. V trimming: 6 bases; J trimming: 2 bases; junction bases outside the gene matches: 6. Germline-derived CDR1 and CDR2 are MNHEY and SVGAGI. The CDR3 is 14 amino acids. The DNA for the CDR3 is TGTGCCAGCAGCCGGGACAGCCTAAACACTGAAGCTTTCTTT. It yields the protein CASSRDSLNTEAFF.

The genes are TRBV4-3 and TRBJ2-7; 7 bases map to TRBD2. Germline assignment: CDR1 LGHNA and CDR2 YSLEER. The CDR3 sequence is 16 residues long. Trimming took 0 bases from V and 6 from J; bases not matched to a gene: 11. The CDR3 DNA follows: TGCGCCAGCAGCCAAGATAGTCGCGGGGGTTTGGGCGAGCAGTACTTC. Its protein product is CASSQDSRGGLGEQYF.

A few counts support this clone. The rearrangement joins TRBV5-1 to TRBJ2-7; a weak D match, TRBD1 (6 bases). The ends were cut back, 6 bases at V and 4 bases at J, with 17 bases in the middle. Germline loops: CDR1 SGHRS, CDR2 YFSETQ. The CDR3 runs 14 residues. The CDR3 region has the DNA TGCGCCAGCAAAGTGGGGGCACTGACTTACGAGCAGTACTTC. The encoded protein is CASKVGALTYEQYF.

The V call is TRBV6-5, the J call TRBJ1-1; D is perhaps TRBD1 (5 bases). CDR3 length: 14 amino acids. The germline V and J ends were trimmed by 0 bases and 11 bases, with 16 bases remaining between them. The germline V gene encodes CDR1 MNHEY and CDR2 SVGAGI. The CDR3 sequence: CASSYSEGAGRAFF. The CDR3 DNA reads as TGTGCCAGCAGTTACTCCGAAGGGGCAGGTCGGGCTTTCTTT.

This chain links TRBV5-1 with TRBJ1-2; D is unresolved. The V and J ends lost 3 bases and 6 bases respectively, with 12 bases between them. CDR3 length: 13 amino acids. CDR1 and CDR2 (germline): SGHRS, YFSETQ. The CDR3 sequence: CASSSDFLDGYTF. The CDR3 nucleotides read TGCGCCAGCAGCTCGGACTTTTTGGATGGCTACACCTTC.

This clone occurred once. The chain carries TRBV9 and TRBJ2-1; maybe TRBD2 (6 bases). Germline V gene sequence: CDR1 SGDLS, CDR2 YYNGEE. There are 14 residues in the CDR3. V was cut by 0 bases and J by 5 bases, with 9 bases left in between. The CDR3 sequence is CASSVVGLHNEQFF. In DNA form, the CDR3 reads TGTGCCAGCAGCGTAGTGGGACTGCACAATGAGCAGTTCTTC.

The rearrangement joins TRBV28 to TRBJ2-1; TRBD1 might be the D (5 bases). This CDR3 has 14 residues. Germline-derived CDR1 and CDR2 are MDHEN and SYDVKM. Trimming took off 2 bases at V and 8 bases at J, with 13 bases between the two ends. The CDR3 sequence is CASSLMQGWDEQFF. In nucleotides, the CDR3 is TGTGCCAGCAGTTTAATGCAGGGTTGGGATGAGCAGTTCTTC.

This clone was observed a single time. The chain carries TRBV30 and TRBJ2-5; a possible D gene is TRBD2 (5 bases). CDR3 size: 11 residues. Trimming left V 1 base short and J 5 bases short, with 5 bases between. In germline, CDR1 is GTSNPN, CDR2 SVGIG (reference sequence). CDR3 sequence (DNA): TGTGCCTGGAGTGGAGGGGAGACCCAGTACTTC. Its translation: CAWSGGETQYF. Full variable domain (outside the CDR3, taken from reference TRBV30 and TRBJ2-5): SQTIHQWPATLVQPVGSPLSLECTVEGTSNPNLYWYRQAAGRGLQLLFYSVGIGQISSEVPQNLSASRPQDRQFILSSKKLLLSDSGFYLCAWSGGETQYFGPGTRLLVL.

CDR3 in DNA: TGTGCCAGCAGTGAAGAAGGGGGCTATCAGCCCCAGCATTTT. Protein: CASSEEGGYQPQHF. This rearrangement joins TRBV6-1 to TRBJ1-5; 7 nucleotides match TRBD1. In germline, CDR1 is MNHNS, CDR2 SASEGT. There are 14 residues in the CDR3. The V and J ends lost 1 base and 5 bases, in that order; junction bases with no gene match: 2.